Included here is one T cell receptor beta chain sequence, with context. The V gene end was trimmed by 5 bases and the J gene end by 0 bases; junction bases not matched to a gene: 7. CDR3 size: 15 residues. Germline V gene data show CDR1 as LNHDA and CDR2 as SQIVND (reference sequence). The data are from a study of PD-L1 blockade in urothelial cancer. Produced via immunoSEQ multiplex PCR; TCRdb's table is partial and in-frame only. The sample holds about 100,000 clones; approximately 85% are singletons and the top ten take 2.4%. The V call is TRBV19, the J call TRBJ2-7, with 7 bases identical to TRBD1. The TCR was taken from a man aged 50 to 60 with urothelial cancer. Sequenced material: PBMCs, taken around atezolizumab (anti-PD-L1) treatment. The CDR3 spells CASSLGDSRSYEQYF. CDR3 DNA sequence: TGTGCCAGTAGTCTCGGGGACAGTCGCTCCTACGAGCAGTACTTC.